Listed below are T cell receptor beta chains from one sample, sequenced in a study of blood T cell repertoires in COVID-19. Only in-frame clones appear in the TCRdb table, and some are missing; sequencing was by immunoSEQ multiplex PCR. The sample lists approximately 200,000 clones, 70% to 90% occurring once. The specimen was peripheral blood. These receptors came from a human donor with active or convalescent COVID-19. The donor label of this sample is uncertain. Both conserved end residues are part of each CDR3. D genes are given only for firm matches. Expanded clones are given a class, and other clones once, few, many or no size at all.

>NA|NA|TRBJ1-5|TRBV11-2
CASSLSLEGNQPQHF
TGTGCCAGCAGCTTATCCTTGGAGGGGAATCAGCCCCAGCATTTT
>NA|NA|TRBJ2-1|TRBV29-1
CSVDVLRNEQFF
TGCAGCGTTGATGTACTTCGGAATGAGCAGTTCTTC
>NA|NA|TRBJ2-1|TRBV7-9
CASSLTSNEQFF
TGTGCCAGCAGCTTGACTAGTAATGAGCAGTTCTTC
>once|NA|TRBJ1-1|TRBV4-2
CASSRGEGASEAFF
TGTGCCAGCAGCCGGGGGGAAGGGGCCTCTGAAGCTTTCTTT
>NA|TRBD2|TRBJ2-5|TRBV4-1
CASSQEASGVLETQYF
TGCGCCAGCAGCCAAGAAGCTAGCGGGGTTTTGGAGACCCAGTACTTC
>NA|NA|TRBJ2-6|TRBV28
CASSAGGTGANVLTF
TGTGCCAGCAGCGCCGGCGGGACCGGGGCCAACGTCCTGACTTTC
>NA|TRBD1|TRBJ1-2|TRBV7-2
CASSEGQAGYGYTF
TGTGCCAGCAGCGAAGGACAGGCGGGCTATGGCTACACCTTC
>NA|NA|TRBJ2-5|TRBV2
CASRYREETQYF
TGTGCCAGCAGGTATCGTGAAGAGACCCAGTACTTC
>once|NA|TRBJ1-2|TRBV24-1
CATSDSYGGGSYGYTF
TGTGCCACCAGTGATTCGTACGGGGGGGGTAGTTATGGCTACACCTTC
>NA|TRBD1|TRBJ2-7|TRBV18
CASSPGTDRPYEQYF
TGTGCCAGCTCGCCGGGGACAGACAGACCCTACGAGCAGTACTTC
>NA|TRBD1|TRBJ1-4|TRBV5-1
CASSLGRGPREKLFF
TGCGCCAGCAGTCTGGGCAGGGGGCCTCGCGAAAAACTGTTTTTT
>NA|NA|TRBJ2-1|TRBV19
CASRTLLRNEQFF
TGTGCCAGTAGGACCCTACTACGCAATGAGCAGTTCTTC
>once|NA|TRBJ1-5|TRBV7-8
CASSLAGRASNQPQHF
TGTGCCAGCAGCTTAGCCGGCAGGGCGTCGAATCAGCCCCAGCATTTT
>NA|NA|TRBJ1-2|TRBV9
CASSVAPGANYGYTF
TGTGCCAGCAGCGTAGCCCCAGGTGCCAACTATGGCTACACCTTC
>NA|TRBD1|TRBJ2-6|TRBV28
CASSFPGQGLSGANVLTF
TGTGCCAGCAGTTTCCCGGGACAGGGTCTCTCTGGGGCCAACGTCCTGACTTTC
>once|TRBD2|TRBJ2-1|TRBV6-2/TRBV6-3
CASSYTRGTSGVRDEQFF
TGTGCCAGCAGTTACACCCGGGGGACTAGCGGGGTTAGGGATGAGCAGTTCTTC
>NA|TRBD2|TRBJ2-3|TRBV12-3/TRBV12-4
CASILGRADTQYF
TGTGCCAGCATCCTTGGGAGGGCAGATACGCAGTATTTT
>NA|NA|TRBJ2-3|TRBV5-1
CASSLAIGGGADTQYF
TGCGCCAGCAGCTTGGCCATAGGCGGTGGCGCAGATACGCAGTATTTT
>NA|NA|TRBJ1-2|TRBV4-1
CASSHPGGNGYTF
TGCGCCAGCAGCCATCCCGGGGGAAATGGCTACACCTTC
>once|NA|TRBJ2-3|TRBV28
CASSLGLPGADTQYF
TGTGCCAGCAGTTTAGGATTACCAGGGGCAGATACGCAGTATTTT
>NA|NA|TRBJ1-2|TRBV7-9
CASSLVGDNGYTF
TGTGCCAGCAGCTTAGTTGGGGACAATGGCTACACCTTC
>NA|NA|TRBJ1-3|TRBV5-1
CASSLERVPGNTIYF
TGCGCCAGCAGCTTGGAGAGGGTTCCTGGAAACACCATATATTTT
>once|NA|TRBJ2-7|TRBV6-2/TRBV6-3
CASSYIRRGPYEQYF
TGTGCCAGCAGTTACATTCGGCGGGGCCCCTACGAGCAGTACTTC
>NA|NA|TRBJ1-5|TRBV5-4
CASSQDSNQPQHF
TGTGCCAGCAGCCAGGATAGCAATCAGCCCCAGCATTTT
>NA|TRBD1|TRBJ1-1|TRBV3-1/TRBV3-2
CASSPGTGVPNTEAFF
TGTGCCAGCAGCCCCGGGACAGGGGTCCCGAACACTGAAGCTTTCTTT
>NA|NA|TRBJ2-3|TRBV6-5
CATEGGRADTQYF
TGTGCCACGGAGGGGGGGCGCGCAGATACGCAGTATTTT
>NA|TRBD1|TRBJ1-5|TRBV19
CASSIPDRANQPQHF
TGTGCCAGTAGTATCCCGGACAGGGCTAATCAGCCCCAGCATTTT
>NA|TRBD1|TRBJ2-5|TRBV19
CASSSQGAGETQYF
TGTGCCAGTAGTAGTCAGGGGGCGGGAGAGACCCAGTACTTC
>NA|NA|TRBJ2-3|TRBV9
CASSGGLHPNTDTQYF
TGTGCCAGCAGCGGAGGGCTCCACCCGAACACAGATACGCAGTATTTT
>NA|NA|TRBJ1-6|TRBV7-9
CASSYREGGSPLHF
TGTGCCAGCAGCTACAGGGAAGGCGGTTCACCCCTCCACTTT
>few|NA|TRBJ1-1|TRBV6-2/TRBV6-3
CASSGRTEAFF
TGTGCCAGCAGCGGGCGTACTGAAGCTTTCTTT
>NA|TRBD1|TRBJ2-4|TRBV3-1/TRBV3-2
CASSQVGQVDKNIQYF
TGTGCCAGCAGCCAAGTCGGACAGGTTGACAAAAACATTCAGTACTTC
>NA|TRBD1|TRBJ1-2|TRBV27
CASSFLGTGSYGYTF
TGTGCCAGCAGTTTTTTAGGGACAGGAAGCTATGGCTACACCTTC
>once|NA|TRBJ1-6|TRBV12-3/TRBV12-4
CASSFRLNSPLHF
TGTGCCAGCAGTTTCAGACTGAATTCACCCCTCCACTTT
>NA|NA|TRBJ2-5|TRBV29-1
CSVDLGSETQYF
TGCAGCGTTGACCTTGGGAGCGAGACCCAGTACTTC
>NA|TRBD1|TRBJ1-3|TRBV3-1/TRBV3-2
CASSHKISATGGSGNTIYF
TGTGCCAGCAGCCACAAGATTTCGGCAACAGGGGGCTCTGGAAACACCATATATTTT
>NA|NA|TRBJ2-3|TRBV15
CATSDYTDTDTQYF
TGTGCCACCAGCGATTACACCGACACAGATACGCAGTATTTT
>NA|TRBD1|TRBJ1-2|TRBV30
CAWSSDRLNYGYTF
TGTGCCTGGAGCTCGGACAGGCTGAACTATGGCTACACCTTC
>NA|NA|TRBJ1-2|TRBV27
CASSINRINYGYTF
TGTGCCAGCAGCATTAACAGGATTAACTATGGCTACACCTTC
>NA|NA|TRBJ2-1|TRBV6-5
CASSVGGPVNEQFF
TGTGCCAGCAGCGTCGGAGGGCCCGTGAATGAGCAGTTCTTC
>NA|NA|TRBJ2-7|TRBV7-9
CASSPRGSEQYF
TGTGCCAGCAGCCCCCGGGGAAGCGAGCAGTACTTC
>NA|NA|TRBJ1-4|TRBV4-2
CASSQVKGITGHGEKLFF
TGTGCCAGCAGCCAAGTGAAAGGGATTACAGGGCATGGCGAAAAACTGTTTTTT
>NA|TRBD2|TRBJ2-4|TRBV2
CASRATRGGKNIQYF
TGTGCCAGCAGGGCCACCCGCGGGGGGAAAAACATTCAGTACTTC
>NA|TRBD2|TRBJ2-3|TRBV5-1
CASSLELAGGPDTQYF
TGCGCCAGCAGCTTGGAGCTAGCGGGAGGGCCAGATACGCAGTATTTT
>NA|NA|TRBJ1-4|TRBV29-1
CSVGGDGTKEKLFF
TGCAGCGTTGGGGGGGATGGGACGAAAGAAAAACTGTTTTTT
>NA|NA|TRBJ1-2|TRBV6-5
CASRDAGGISYGYTF
TGTGCCAGCCGAGATGCGGGGGGGATCAGCTATGGCTACACCTTC
>NA|NA|TRBJ1-4|TRBV19
CASSPRSANEKLFF
TGTGCCAGTAGTCCGAGGTCCGCTAATGAAAAACTGTTTTTT
>NA|NA|TRBJ1-3|TRBV4-3
CASSQEGGGPDRRNTIYF
TGCGCCAGCAGCCAAGAGGGAGGGGGACCGGACAGAAGAAACACCATATATTTT
>NA|NA|TRBJ1-6|TRBV29-1
CSVRVIGGSSYNSPLHF
TGCAGCGTCCGGGTGATCGGAGGGAGCTCCTATAATTCACCCCTCCACTTT
>NA|NA|TRBJ1-2|TRBV28
CASRLFRMAGDGYTF
TGTGCCAGCAGACTATTCCGGATGGCAGGGGATGGCTACACCTTC
>NA|NA|TRBJ1-1|TRBV24-1
CATSDGGMVAFF
TGTGCCACCAGTGATGGGGGCATGGTAGCTTTCTTT
>few|NA|TRBJ1-6|TRBV14
CASSQDRGGWSPLHF
TGTGCCAGCAGCCAAGACCGCGGGGGCTGGTCACCCCTCCACTTT
>NA|NA|TRBJ1-2|TRBV6-5
CASSYRGGGGYGYTF
TGTGCCAGCAGTTACCGGGGGGGCGGCGGCTATGGCTACACCTTC
>once|TRBD2|TRBJ2-2|TRBV13
CASSWLAGNTGELFF
TGTGCCAGCAGCTGGCTAGCGGGGAACACCGGGGAGCTGTTTTTT
>NA|TRBD2|TRBJ2-7|TRBV3-1/TRBV3-2
CASSHFTSGRRFEQYF
TGTGCCAGCAGCCACTTCACTAGCGGGAGGAGATTCGAGCAGTACTTC
>NA|TRBD1|TRBJ2-1|TRBV29-1
CSVVGGAEEALRGEQFF
TGCAGCGTTGTAGGGGGCGCCGAGGAAGCGCTTCGGGGTGAGCAGTTCTTC
>NA|TRBD1|TRBJ1-2|TRBV5-1
CASSSDRGGGYTF
TGCGCCAGCAGCTCCGACAGGGGGGGCGGCTACACCTTC
>NA|NA|TRBJ1-5|TRBV7-8
CASSFREQGYSNQPQHF
TGTGCCAGCAGCTTCAGGGAACAGGGTTATAGCAATCAGCCCCAGCATTTT
>NA|NA|TRBJ1-4|TRBV25-1
CASSDHQGPTSANEKLFF
TGTGCCAGCAGTGACCACCAGGGGCCTACAAGCGCTAATGAAAAACTGTTTTTT